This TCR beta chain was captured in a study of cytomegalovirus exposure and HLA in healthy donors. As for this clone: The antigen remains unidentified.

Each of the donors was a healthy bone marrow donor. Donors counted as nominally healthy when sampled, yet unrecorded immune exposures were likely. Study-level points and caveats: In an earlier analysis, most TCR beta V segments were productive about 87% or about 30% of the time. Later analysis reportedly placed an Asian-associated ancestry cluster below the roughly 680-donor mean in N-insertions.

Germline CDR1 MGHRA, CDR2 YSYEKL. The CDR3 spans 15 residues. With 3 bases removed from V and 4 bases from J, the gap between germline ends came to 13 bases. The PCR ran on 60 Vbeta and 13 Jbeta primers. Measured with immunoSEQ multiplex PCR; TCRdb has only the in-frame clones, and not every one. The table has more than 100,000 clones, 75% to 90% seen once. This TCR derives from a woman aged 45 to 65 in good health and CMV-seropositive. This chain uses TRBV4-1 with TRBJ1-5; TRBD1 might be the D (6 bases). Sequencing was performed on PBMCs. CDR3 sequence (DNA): TGCGCCAGCAGCCAGTTGGCAGGGGCTAATCAGCCCCAGCATTTT. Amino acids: CASSQLAGANQPQHF.